These T cell receptor beta chains were read from a single sample in a study of cytomegalovirus exposure and HLA in healthy donors. Measured with immunoSEQ multiplex PCR; TCRdb has only the in-frame clones, and not every one. In the table there are 80,000 to 130,000 clones, more than 75% of which are singletons. The source material was PBMCs. The receptors come from a woman between 50 and 59 years old in good health and CMV-seropositive. Each CDR3 is given with its conserved first and last residue. Each record gives: CDR3 protein, CDR3 DNA, D gene, CDR3 length, J gene, V gene, clone size. A D gene is named only where the DNA matches it firmly. Some rows have no size entry. The others give once, few or many, or a class for an expanded clone.

CDR3: CASSDYQGSDTQYF
DNA: TGTGCCAGCAGTGACTATCAGGGTTCAGATACGCAGTATTTT
D: .
length: 14
J: TRBJ2-3
V: TRBV6-1
size: .

CDR3: CASSPLGQDYEQYF
DNA: TGTGCCAGCTCACCACTCGGACAGGATTACGAGCAGTACTTC
D: TRBD1
length: 14
J: TRBJ2-7
V: TRBV18
size: .

CDR3: CAWDRGRTDEQYF
DNA: TGTGCCTGGGACAGGGGGCGGACGGACGAGCAGTACTTC
D: TRBD1
length: 13
J: TRBJ2-7
V: TRBV30
size: .

CDR3: CASSPHGAAAFF
DNA: TGTGCCAGTAGTCCCCATGGAGCAGCGGCTTTCTTT
D: .
length: 12
J: TRBJ1-1
V: TRBV19
size: .

CDR3: CASSPGGSYEQYF
DNA: TGTGCCAGCAGTCCCGGGGGCTCCTACGAGCAGTACTTC
D: .
length: 13
J: TRBJ2-7
V: TRBV2
size: .

CDR3: CASSYSTGYEQYF
DNA: TGTGCCAGCAGTTACTCGACAGGGTACGAGCAGTACTTC
D: TRBD1
length: 13
J: TRBJ2-7
V: TRBV6-5
size: many

CDR3: CASRDRGLVWTEAFF
DNA: TGTGCCAGCAGGGACAGGGGGCTCGTTTGGACTGAAGCTTTCTTT
D: TRBD1
length: 15
J: TRBJ1-1
V: TRBV6-1
size: .

CDR3: CASSPPSGGDYNEQFF
DNA: TGTGCCAGCTCACCCCCCAGTGGCGGGGACTACAATGAGCAGTTCTTC
D: .
length: 16
J: TRBJ2-1
V: TRBV18
size: .

CDR3: CASSVSDRASSTDTQYF
DNA: TGTGCCAGCAGCGTATCGGACAGGGCCTCTAGCACAGATACGCAGTATTTT
D: TRBD1
length: 17
J: TRBJ2-3
V: TRBV9
size: once

CDR3: CASSFDVGPTNTGELFF
DNA: TGTGCCAGCAGCTTTGATGTTGGTCCCACAAACACCGGGGAGCTGTTTTTT
D: .
length: 17
J: TRBJ2-2
V: TRBV5-4
size: .

CDR3: CASSLGLVDTQYF
DNA: TGTGCCAGCAGTTTGGGACTAGTGGATACGCAGTATTTT
D: TRBD2
length: 13
J: TRBJ2-3
V: TRBV27
size: .

CDR3: CASGLAGRISGELFF
DNA: TGTGCCAGCGGTCTAGCGGGACGTATCTCCGGGGAGCTGTTTTTT
D: TRBD2
length: 15
J: TRBJ2-2
V: TRBV27
size: .

CDR3: CSVEDHRDLYSGYEQYF
DNA: TGCAGCGTTGAAGATCACAGGGATTTGTATTCGGGCTACGAGCAGTACTTC
D: .
length: 17
J: TRBJ2-7
V: TRBV29-1
size: .

CDR3: CASGLLAGTEQYF
DNA: TGTGCTAGTGGTTTGCTAGCGGGAACCGAGCAGTACTTC
D: TRBD2
length: 13
J: TRBJ2-7
V: TRBV12-5
size: .

CDR3: CASSSGGQSYEQYF
DNA: TGCGCCAGCAGCTCGGGGGGGCAATCCTACGAGCAGTACTTC
D: TRBD2
length: 14
J: TRBJ2-7
V: TRBV5-1
size: .

CDR3: CASSLGGGFIGAEAFF
DNA: TGTGCCAGCAGCTTAGGGGGGGGGTTCATCGGGGCTGAAGCTTTCTTT
D: .
length: 16
J: TRBJ1-1
V: TRBV11-2
size: .

CDR3: CASSPPGGRSTDTQYF
DNA: TGCGCCAGCAGCCCACCCGGCGGGAGGTCCACAGATACGCAGTATTTT
D: TRBD2
length: 16
J: TRBJ2-3
V: TRBV4-1
size: .

CDR3: CASSPWTGDNQPQHF
DNA: TGTGCCAGCAGCCCTTGGACAGGGGACAATCAGCCCCAGCATTTT
D: TRBD1
length: 15
J: TRBJ1-5
V: TRBV6-1
size: .

CDR3: CASSQEPPPGVAQYF
DNA: TGCGCCAGCAGCCAAGAACCCCCCCCGGGGGTGGCCCAGTACTTC
D: .
length: 15
J: TRBJ2-5
V: TRBV4-1
size: .

CDR3: CATWDRGAKNIQYF
DNA: TGTGCCACCTGGGACAGGGGGGCCAAAAACATTCAGTACTTC
D: TRBD1
length: 14
J: TRBJ2-4
V: TRBV2
size: .

CDR3: CASSPGTANTEAFF
DNA: TGTGCCAGCAGCCCCGGGACAGCGAACACTGAAGCTTTCTTT
D: TRBD1
length: 14
J: TRBJ1-1
V: TRBV2
size: .

CDR3: CASRTPGAYEQYF
DNA: TGTGCCAGCAGGACCCCAGGGGCCTACGAGCAGTACTTC
D: .
length: 13
J: TRBJ2-7
V: TRBV27
size: .

CDR3: CASTNRENQPQHF
DNA: TGTGCCAGTACGAATCGGGAGAATCAGCCCCAGCATTTT
D: .
length: 13
J: TRBJ1-5
V: TRBV19
size: .

CDR3: CASATGNTEAFF
DNA: TGTGCCAGCGCGACAGGGAACACTGAAGCTTTCTTT
D: .
length: 12
J: TRBJ1-1
V: TRBV6-1
size: .

CDR3: CASTPTGTSNYGYTF
DNA: TGTGCCAGCACCCCAACGGGGACTTCTAACTATGGCTACACCTTC
D: .
length: 15
J: TRBJ1-2
V: TRBV6-1
size: once

CDR3: CASSGARTGSYEQYF
DNA: TGCGCCAGCAGTGGGGCCCGGACAGGGAGCTACGAGCAGTACTTC
D: TRBD1
length: 15
J: TRBJ2-7
V: TRBV10-1
size: .

CDR3: CASSGDNLYEQYF
DNA: TGTGCCAGCAGTGGGGACAATCTCTACGAGCAGTACTTC
D: .
length: 13
J: TRBJ2-7
V: TRBV9
size: .

CDR3: CASSSDTSGGGYEQYF
DNA: TGTGCCAGCAGCTCGGATACAAGCGGGGGGGGCTACGAGCAGTACTTC
D: TRBD2
length: 16
J: TRBJ2-7
V: TRBV7-9
size: .

CDR3: CASSKGLAGEREFF
DNA: TGTGCCAGCAGCAAGGGACTAGCGGGAGAGCGGGAGTTCTTC
D: TRBD2
length: 14
J: TRBJ2-1
V: TRBV4-2
size: .

CDR3: CASSLTGTGDQPQHF
DNA: TGTGCCAGCAGTCTCACCGGGACAGGGGATCAGCCCCAGCATTTT
D: TRBD1
length: 15
J: TRBJ1-5
V: TRBV4-2
size: .

CDR3: CASRPSMNTEAFF
DNA: TGTGCCAGCAGGCCTTCTATGAACACTGAAGCTTTCTTT
D: .
length: 13
J: TRBJ1-1
V: TRBV6-6
size: .